The clone carrying this T cell receptor (beta chain) was counted once. The sample is drawn from a study of control samples from healthy donors and cancer patients. Data came from immunoSEQ multiplex PCR; TCRdb stores just in-frame clones and leaves some out. The sample has roughly 170,000 clones; 70% to 90% are singletons. V lost 0 bases to trimming and J lost 5 bases; unmatched junction nucleotides: 5. The CDR3 is 16 residues long. The germline V gene encodes CDR1 SGHAT and CDR2 FQNNGV. The receptor comes from a woman between 25 and 40 years old in good health. The J gene is TRBJ2-1, the V gene TRBV11-2, with 9 nucleotides matching TRBD1. The sequencing input was blood. The CDR3 sequence is CASSLDLWTGDNEQFF. DNA for the CDR3: TGTGCCAGCAGCTTAGATCTTTGGACAGGGGACAATGAGCAGTTCTTC. The variable domain in full, completed from reference TRBV11-2 and TRBJ2-1, reads EAGVAQSPRYKIIEKRQSVAFWCNPISGHATLYWYQQILGQGPKLLIQFQNNGVVDDSQLPKDRFSAERLKGVDSTLKIQPAKLEDSAVYLCASSLDLWTGDNEQFFGPGTRLTVL.